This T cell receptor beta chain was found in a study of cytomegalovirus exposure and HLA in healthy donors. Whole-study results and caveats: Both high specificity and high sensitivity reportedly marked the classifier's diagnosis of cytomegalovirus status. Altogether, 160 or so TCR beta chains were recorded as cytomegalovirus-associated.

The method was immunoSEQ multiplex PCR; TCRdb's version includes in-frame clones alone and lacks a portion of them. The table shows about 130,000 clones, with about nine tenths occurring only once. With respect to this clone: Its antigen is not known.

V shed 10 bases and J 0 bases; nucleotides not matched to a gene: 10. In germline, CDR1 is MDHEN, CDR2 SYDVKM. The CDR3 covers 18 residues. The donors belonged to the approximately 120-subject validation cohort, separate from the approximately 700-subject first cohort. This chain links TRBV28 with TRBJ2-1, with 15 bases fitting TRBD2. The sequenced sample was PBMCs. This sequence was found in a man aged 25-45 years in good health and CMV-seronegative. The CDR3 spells CATREGLAGGPSYNEQFF. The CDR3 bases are TGTGCCACGAGGGAAGGACTAGCGGGGGGGCCCTCCTACAATGAGCAGTTCTTC.